These 2 T cell receptor beta chains originate from one sample sequenced in a study of cytomegalovirus exposure and HLA in healthy donors. Sequencing used immunoSEQ multiplex PCR; TCRdb keeps in-frame clones, though not all of them. The data show 120,000 to 150,000 clones, around 90% seen once. Sequenced: PBMCs. Receptors originate from a man between 18 and 35 years old in good health and CMV-seropositive.

The V gene is TRBV5-4, the J gene TRBJ1-4; D is uncertain. V was cut by 5 bases and J by 10 bases, with 18 bases left in between. The CDR3 spans 14 residues. CDR1 SGHNT and CDR2 YYREEE come from the germline V gene (reference sequence). CDR3 DNA sequence: TGTGCCAGCAGTACAGACCAATACTTGGGAAAACTGTTTTTT. Its protein is CASSTDQYLGKLFF.

The V call is TRBV9, the J call TRBJ2-1; 8 positions match TRBD2. Germline CDR1 is SGDLS and CDR2 is YYNGEE. The CDR3 spans 13 residues. V gave up 4 bases and J gave up 5 bases; unmatched junction bases: 2. In DNA form, the CDR3 reads TGTGCCAGCAGCCCGACTAGCGACAATGAGCAGTTCTTC. This translates into CASSPTSDNEQFF.